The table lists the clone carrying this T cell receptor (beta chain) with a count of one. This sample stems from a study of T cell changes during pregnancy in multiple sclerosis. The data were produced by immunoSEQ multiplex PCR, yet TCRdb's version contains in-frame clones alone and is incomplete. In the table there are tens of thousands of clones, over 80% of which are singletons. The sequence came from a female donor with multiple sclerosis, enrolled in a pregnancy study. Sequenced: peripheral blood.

CDR3 DNA: TGTGCCAGCAGCCTAAGCACAGATACGCAGTATTTT. Residues: CASSLSTDTQYF. The chain combines TRBV5-4 with TRBJ2-3, with D unclear. The CDR3 totals 12 residues. Germline CDR1 SGHNT, CDR2 YYREEE (reference sequence). V was trimmed by 4 bases and J by 0 bases, leaving 3 bases between them.